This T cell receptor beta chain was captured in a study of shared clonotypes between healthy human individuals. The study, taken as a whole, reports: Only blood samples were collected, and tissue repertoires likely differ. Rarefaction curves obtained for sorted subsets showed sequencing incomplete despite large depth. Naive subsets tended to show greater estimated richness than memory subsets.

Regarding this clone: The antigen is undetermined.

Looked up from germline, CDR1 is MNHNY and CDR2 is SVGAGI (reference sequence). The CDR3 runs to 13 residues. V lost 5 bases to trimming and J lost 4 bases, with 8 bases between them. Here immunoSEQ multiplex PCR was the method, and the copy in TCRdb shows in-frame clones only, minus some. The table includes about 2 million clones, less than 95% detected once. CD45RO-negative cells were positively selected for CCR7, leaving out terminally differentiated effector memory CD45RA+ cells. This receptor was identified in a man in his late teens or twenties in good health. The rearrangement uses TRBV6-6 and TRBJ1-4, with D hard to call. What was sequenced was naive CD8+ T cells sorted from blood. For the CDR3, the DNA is TGTGCCAGCAGTCCATTGCTTAATGAAAAACTGTTTTTT. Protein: CASSPLLNEKLFF.